The next 13 T cell receptor beta chains were all read from a single sample in a study of memory CD4+ T cells and cytomegalovirus serostatus. Using immunoSEQ multiplex PCR, the repertoire was profiled, and TCRdb retains in-frame clones only, with some absent. Here the sample spans around 54,000 clones, around three quarters being singletons. The sort gate was single viable CD3+CD4+CD8-CD45RO+ cells for memory CD4+ T cells. Sequencing used memory CD4+ T cells from blood. Every receptor here comes from an adult in good health and CMV-seropositive.

The CDR3 DNA is TGTGCCAGCAGATATAATACAGGGGAAAGAGCTTTCTTT. Amino acids: CASRYNTGERAFF. The gene calls are TRBV6-5 and TRBJ1-1; 7 bases map to TRBD1. V lost 6 bases to trimming and J lost 10 bases; unmatched junction nucleotides: 11. From germline, CDR1 is MNHEY and CDR2 SVGAGI. This CDR3 region has 13 residues.

This clone qualifies as medium-sized. V and J are TRBV6-5 and TRBJ2-5; either TRBD1 or TRBD2 may fit D (6 bases each). V gave up 6 bases and J gave up 6 bases, with 14 bases separating them. The CDR3 consists of 13 residues. Germline V gene sequence: CDR1 MNHEY, CDR2 SVGAGI. The CDR3 DNA is TGTGCCAGCAGGGGAGAAGGGGGGAAGACCCAGTACTTC. Its protein product is CASRGEGGKTQYF.

V gene TRBV15 combines with J gene TRBJ2-1; possibly TRBD2 for D (5 bases). V dropped 7 bases and J dropped 9 bases, with 10 bases sitting between them. Germline V gene lookup returns CDR1 LNHNV and CDR2 YYDKDF (reference sequence). The CDR3 has 11 amino acids. The CDR3 loop is CATKRDGEQFF. The CDR3 DNA reads as TGTGCCACCAAGAGGGATGGTGAGCAGTTCTTC.

V is TRBV19 and J is TRBJ1-5, with a tentative D call TRBD1 (5 bases). This CDR3 region has 15 residues. Trimming took 7 bases from V and 6 from J, leaving 19 bases between them. Germline CDR1 reads LNHDA; CDR2 reads SQIVND (reference sequence). The CDR3 loop is CASKGQGQGSQPQHF. CDR3 coding DNA: TGTGCCAGTAAGGGGCAGGGTCAAGGGAGTCAGCCCCAGCATTTT.

This chain connects TRBV7-2 to TRBJ2-7; 12 positions match TRBD2. Germline V gene sequence: CDR1 SGHTA, CDR2 FQGNSA. V was clipped by 4 bases and J by 2 bases; unmatched bases: 3. This CDR3 has 15 residues. CDR3 nucleotides: TGTGCCAGCAGCTCCACTAGCGGGAGGACCTACGAGCAGTACTTC. This encodes CASSSTSGRTYEQYF. The full variable domain, completed using reference TRBV7-2 and TRBJ2-7, is GAGVSQSPSNKVTEKGKDVELRCDPISGHTALYWYRQSLGQGLEFLIYFQGNSAPDKSGLPSDRFSAERTGGSVSTLTIQRTQQEDSAVYLCASSSTSGRTYEQYFGPGTRLTVT.

V gene TRBV11-2 combines with J gene TRBJ2-5, with D unresolved. Trimming left V 6 bases short and J 3 bases short, with 14 bases between. Germline values: CDR1 SGHAT, CDR2 FQNNGV. CDR3 length equals 14 residues. In DNA form, the CDR3 reads TGTGCCAGCAGGGCCAGTCGTTTAGAAGAGACCCAGTACTTC. This codes for CASRASRLEETQYF. The variable domain in full, with the rest retrieved from reference TRBV11-2 and TRBJ2-5, is EAGVAQSPRYKIIEKRQSVAFWCNPISGHATLYWYQQILGQGPKLLIQFQNNGVVDDSQLPKDRFSAERLKGVDSTLKIQPAKLEDSAVYLCASRASRLEETQYFGPGTRLLVL.

This clone came up once. The genes are TRBV5-8 and TRBJ1-5; D remains unclear. The CDR3 loop spans 15 amino acids. V was pared by 3 bases and J by 7 bases, with 17 bases between. Per the germline V gene, CDR1 is SGHTS and CDR2 is YDEGEE. The DNA of the CDR3 is TGTGCCAGCAGCTATACCGGTAGGGTCGGACAGCCCCAGCATTTT. It translates to CASSYTGRVGQPQHF.

The chain employs TRBV21-1 and TRBJ1-4; TRBD1 is taken as the D call from the table, unchecked against the DNA. TRBV21-1 is tagged as a pseudogene. The CDR3 has 19 amino acids. CDR3 in DNA: TGTGCCAGCAGCAATGATATTGTGGTCGTTTGGACAAAAGACGAAAAACTGTTTTTT. The encoded protein is CASSNDIVVVWTKDEKLFF.

This chain connects TRBV27 to TRBJ2-3; a possible D gene is TRBD2 (6 bases). V was trimmed by 3 bases and J by 6 bases, leaving 22 bases between them. The CDR3 contains 17 residues. CDR1 MNHEY and CDR2 SMNVEV come from the germline V gene (reference sequence). The CDR3 DNA reads as TGTGCCAGCAGTTTCGGGGGAGTGGGGTACGGGTATGATACGCAGTATTTT. This sequence encodes CASSFGGVGYGYDTQYF.

The V call is TRBV5-1, the J call TRBJ2-3, with 9 bases identical to TRBD2. CDR3 length: 19 amino acids. Germline V CDR1 and CDR2: SGHRS, YFSETQ. J gave up 0 bases and V 0 bases, and 11 bases lay outside the gene matches. In nucleotides, the CDR3 is TGCGCCAGCAGCTTGGCTGGCCTAGCGGGACGATCTAGCACAGATACGCAGTATTTT. Encoded protein: CASSLAGLAGRSSTDTQYF.

This rearrangement joins TRBV5-6 to TRBJ2-5, with D hard to call. The germline V gene has CDR1 SGHDT and CDR2 YYEEEE. The CDR3 is 11 residues long. Deletions cut 4 bases from V and 5 bases from J, with 6 bases between. DNA of the CDR3: TGTGCCAGCAGCCGAGAGGAGACCCAGTACTTC. It yields the protein CASSREETQYF.

CDR3 sequence: CAWSQRRYGELFF. CDR3 bases: TGTGCCTGGAGTCAAAGACGGTACGGGGAGCTGTTTTTT. This chain joins TRBV30 and TRBJ2-2; D is uncertain. The germline V gene has CDR1 GTSNPN and CDR2 SVGIG (reference sequence). The V end lost 2 bases, the J end lost 7 bases, and 11 bases lay between the germline ends. The CDR3 is 13 amino acids.

This clone has only one observation. CDR3 in amino acids: CASSGQGVNIQYF. CDR3 coding DNA: TGCGCCAGCAGTGGCCAAGGGGTAAACATTCAGTACTTC. This chain uses TRBV5-1 with TRBJ2-4, with a tentative D call TRBD1 (5 bases). V lost 5 bases and J 6 bases, leaving 12 bases between the germline ends. The CDR3 covers 13 residues. CDR1 and CDR2 from the germline V gene are SGHRS and YFSETQ.